This T cell receptor (beta chain) was captured in a study of cytomegalovirus exposure and HLA in healthy donors. The wider study: Sequencing of about 200 million T cells in an earlier analysis found 100 million or so unique TCR beta sequences.

The CDR3 extends over 15 amino acids. The V and J ends lost 0 bases and 0 bases respectively, with 8 bases between them. CDR1 and CDR2 from the germline V gene are LGHNA and YSLEER. The PCR was carried out with 60 Vbeta primers and 13 Jbeta primers. Assay used: immunoSEQ multiplex PCR; TCRdb lists only in-frame clones, some missing. The sample lists more than 140,000 clones; over 60% were seen once. Sequences were obtained from PBMCs. The chain links TRBV4-3 to TRBJ1-1; no reliable D call. This clonotype was sampled from a male donor in good health and CMV-seronegative. CDR3 DNA: TGCGCCAGCAGCCAAGAACTTACAGTGAACACTGAAGCTTTCTTT. Translating gives CASSQELTVNTEAFF.